This is a list of T cell receptor beta chains from one sample in a study of identifying expanded T cells in peripheral blood. Produced via immunoSEQ multiplex PCR; TCRdb's table is partial and in-frame only. Of tens of thousands of clones listed, 82% are singletons. The sequenced sample consisted of blood. The source is a person aged 18 to 70 in good health. CDR3s include the opening cysteine and the closing phenylalanine or tryptophan. Each record gives: D gene, CDR3 length, V gene, clone size, J gene, CDR3 protein, CDR3 DNA. The D gene is left open where the match is weak. Rows may omit the clone size; those that give it use once, few, many or a size class.

>TRBD2|16|TRBV9|.|TRBJ2-3
CASSVGSGLAGDTQYF
TGTGCCAGCAGCGTGGGCAGTGGACTAGCGGGAGATACGCAGTATTTT
>TRBD1|16|TRBV23-1|.|TRBJ1-1
CASSQRTGTMNTEAFF
TGCGCCAGCAGCCAACGGACAGGGACTATGAACACTGAAGCTTTCTTT
>.|15|TRBV5-1|.|TRBJ2-3
CASSRDGVGTDTQYF
TGCGCCAGCAGCCGGGACGGCGTTGGCACAGATACGCAGTATTTT
>.|14|TRBV18|.|TRBJ1-1
CASSPQHGNTEAFF
TGTGCCAGCTCACCCCAGCACGGGAACACTGAAGCTTTCTTT
>.|15|TRBV4-3|.|TRBJ1-1
CASSQGPGDRTEAFF
TGCGCCAGCAGCCAGGGGCCTGGGGATCGAACTGAAGCTTTCTTT
>.|17|TRBV30|few|TRBJ2-2
CAWRPRKRNANTGELFF
TGTGCCTGGAGACCTCGGAAGAGGAATGCGAACACCGGGGAGCTGTTTTTT
>.|14|TRBV5-1|.|TRBJ2-3
CASSLGPGTDTQYF
TGCGCCAGCAGCTTGGGACCGGGCACAGATACGCAGTATTTT
>TRBD1|14|TRBV2|.|TRBJ1-1
CASCRGAGDTEAFF
TGTGCCAGCTGCAGGGGGGCAGGGGACACTGAAGCTTTCTTT
>.|15|TRBV6-1|few|TRBJ1-5
CASSEGSGMNQPQHF
TGTGCCAGCAGTGAAGGGTCAGGGATGAATCAGCCCCAGCATTTT
>TRBD1|15|TRBV7-9|once|TRBJ2-1
CASSLTGTGVSREFF
TGTGCCAGCAGCCTTACCGGGACAGGGGTCTCCCGGGAGTTCTTC
>TRBD2|13|TRBV5-1|.|TRBJ2-1
CASSLISGFEQFF
TGCGCCAGCAGCTTAATTAGCGGGTTTGAGCAGTTCTTC
>.|16|TRBV4-1|.|TRBJ2-3
CASSQEAAVYLNTQYF
TGCGCCAGCAGCCAAGAAGCTGCGGTCTACTTGAATACGCAGTATTTT
>.|14|TRBV6-1|.|TRBJ2-4
CASSESGPKNIQYF
TGTGCCAGCAGTGAATCTGGGCCCAAAAACATTCAGTACTTC
>TRBD2|15|TRBV5-1|.|TRBJ2-1
CASTSGLAGGNEQFF
TGCGCCAGCACTTCGGGACTAGCGGGGGGAAATGAGCAGTTCTTC
>.|13|TRBV30|.|TRBJ2-5
CAWSYGGPETQYF
TGTGCCTGGAGTTATGGGGGACCGGAGACCCAGTACTTC
>.|13|TRBV9|.|TRBJ2-7
CASSAGNTYEQYF
TGTGCCAGCAGCGCCGGGAATACCTACGAGCAGTACTTC
>.|14|TRBV6-1|.|TRBJ1-1
CASTPLQVNTEAFF
TGTGCCAGCACCCCCCTACAAGTGAACACTGAAGCTTTCTTT
>.|15|TRBV19|.|TRBJ1-5
CASNLWGSSNQPQHF
TGTGCCAGTAACCTTTGGGGCAGTAGCAATCAGCCCCAGCATTTT
>.|13|TRBV4-3|.|TRBJ2-7
CASSQDVGGVQYF
TGCGCCAGCAGCCAAGATGTCGGAGGGGTTCAGTACTTC
>TRBD2|14|TRBV5-4|.|TRBJ2-1
CASSIWTSADEQFF
TGCGCCAGCAGCATATGGACTAGCGCCGATGAGCAGTTCTTC
>.|12|TRBV7-2|few|TRBJ1-2
CASSLAYSGYTF
TGTGCCAGCAGCTTAGCCTACAGTGGCTACACCTTC
>TRBD2|16|TRBV7-6|.|TRBJ2-2
CASSLRTSGGSGELFF
TGTGCCAGCAGCCTTCGGACTAGCGGGGGGTCTGGGGAGCTGTTTTTT
>TRBD2|15|TRBV5-1|.|TRBJ2-2
CASSFPSGGARELFF
TGCGCCAGCAGCTTTCCTAGCGGGGGGGCCCGGGAGCTGTTTTTT
>.|13|TRBV2|.|TRBJ2-7
CASSWRGPGEQYF
TGTGCCAGCAGCTGGCGGGGACCGGGCGAGCAGTACTTC
>TRBD2|13|TRBV30|.|TRBJ2-3
CAWTGEGPDTQYF
TGTGCCTGGACCGGGGAGGGACCAGATACGCAGTATTTT
>.|14|TRBV11-1|.|TRBJ2-6
CASSLTAGANVLTF
TGTGCCAGCAGCTTGACAGCTGGGGCCAACGTCCTGACTTTC
>.|15|TRBV19|.|TRBJ2-1
CASNQLGHQNNEQFF
TGTGCCAGTAACCAACTGGGACACCAAAACAATGAGCAGTTCTTC
>TRBD2|15|TRBV11-2|.|TRBJ2-7
CASSFRTGGAGEQYF
TGTGCCAGCAGCTTTAGGACGGGAGGGGCTGGTGAGCAGTACTTC
>.|17|TRBV14|.|TRBJ2-3
CASSQDGPLTSTDTQYF
TGTGCCAGCAGCCAAGACGGCCCCCTGACTAGCACAGATACGCAGTATTTT
>.|19|TRBV7-9|once|TRBJ2-7
CASSPPSIRGPAGSYEQYF
TGTGCCAGCAGCCCGCCCTCTATACGGGGACCAGCTGGATCTTACGAGCAGTACTTC
>.|14|TRBV10-3|.|TRBJ1-1
CAISDRKGGTEAFF
TGTGCCATCAGTGACCGGAAAGGCGGCACTGAAGCTTTCTTT
>TRBD1|13|TRBV6-5|.|TRBJ1-1
CASRSTGLTEAFF
TGTGCCAGCAGGTCGACAGGGCTCACTGAAGCTTTCTTT
>.|16|TRBV12-5|.|TRBJ2-5
CASGLVIRVLKKTQYF
TGTGCTAGTGGTTTGGTAATAAGGGTCCTAAAGAAGACCCAGTACTTC
>.|15|TRBV4-2|.|TRBJ1-6
CASSQGGPADSPLHF
TGTGCCAGCAGCCAAGGTGGGCCGGCAGATTCACCCCTCCACTTT
>.|14|TRBV5-5|.|TRBJ1-6
CASSPRYVNSPLHF
TGTGCCAGCAGCCCCCGGTATGTTAATTCACCCCTCCACTTT
>.|13|TRBV7-9|.|TRBJ2-1
CASKGSSYNEQFF
TGTGCCAGCAAAGGGAGCTCCTACAATGAGCAGTTCTTC
>.|14|TRBV5-6|.|TRBJ2-2
CASSLASRTGELFF
TGTGCCAGCAGCTTGGCCAGCCGTACCGGGGAGCTGTTTTTT
>TRBD1|13|TRBV2|.|TRBJ2-2
CASTLDRAGELFF
TGTGCCAGCACCCTAGACAGGGCCGGGGAGCTGTTTTTT
>.|16|TRBV4-1|.|TRBJ2-7
CASSQDLIGPTYEQYF
TGCGCCAGCAGCCAAGATCTTATCGGGCCAACCTACGAGCAGTACTTC
>.|13|TRBV30|.|TRBJ1-1
CAWSVRGSTEAFF
TGTGCCTGGAGTGTAAGGGGTAGCACTGAAGCTTTCTTT
>TRBD1|19|TRBV18|.|TRBJ2-6
CASSPPGQGRRSGANVLTF
TGTGCCAGCTCACCACCAGGACAGGGAAGACGATCAGGGGCCAACGTCCTGACTTTC
>TRBD1|15|TRBV10-3|.|TRBJ1-2
CAISDWGQGIGGYTF
TGTGCCATCAGTGACTGGGGACAGGGGATAGGGGGCTACACCTTC
>TRBD1|15|TRBV6-6|.|TRBJ2-1
CASSYDRGRNNEQFF
TGTGCCAGCAGTTACGACAGGGGGCGGAACAATGAGCAGTTCTTC
>.|11|TRBV6-6|.|TRBJ2-5
CASSVGETQYF
TGTGCCAGCAGCGTGGGGGAGACCCAGTACTTC
>.|14|TRBV27|.|TRBJ2-3
CASSPFRGTDTQYF
TGTGCCAGCAGTCCATTCCGGGGCACAGATACGCAGTATTTT
>TRBD2|16|TRBV9|.|TRBJ2-1
CASSKTSGGTYNEQFF
TGTGCCAGCAGTAAGACTAGCGGGGGGACCTACAATGAGCAGTTCTTC
>TRBD2|16|TRBV11-3|.|TRBJ2-1
CASSVASGRGEAEQFF
TGTGCCAGCAGCGTTGCTAGCGGGAGAGGTGAAGCTGAGCAGTTCTTC
>.|17|TRBV4-2|.|TRBJ2-3
CASSPVGAVPSTDTQYF
TGTGCCAGCAGCCCCGTGGGGGCTGTCCCTAGCACAGATACGCAGTATTTT
>TRBD1|15|TRBV5-1|medium-sized|TRBJ1-4
CASREGAVTNEKLFF
TGCGCCAGCAGGGAGGGGGCGGTGACTAATGAAAAACTGTTTTTT
>.|12|TRBV30|.|TRBJ1-2
CAWSRGLYGYTF
TGTGCCTGGAGTCGGGGCCTTTATGGCTACACCTTC
>TRBD1|14|TRBV11-3|.|TRBJ1-2
CASSSQTGAGDYTF
TGTGCCAGCAGCTCACAAACAGGGGCCGGGGACTACACCTTC
>.|13|TRBV15|.|TRBJ2-2
CATSPRGSGELFF
TGTGCCACCAGCCCCCGTGGGTCCGGGGAGCTGTTTTTT
>TRBD2|18|TRBV5-4|.|TRBJ2-1
CASSPGQTSGSSYNEQFF
TGTGCCAGCAGCCCTGGTCAGACTAGCGGGAGCTCCTACAATGAGCAGTTCTTC